These 17 T cell receptor beta chains originate from one sample sequenced in a study of Ad26.COV2.S vaccination and SARS-CoV-2 variants. The treatment was: roughly 19 received Ad26.COV2.S at low or high dose, single or two shots; 5 received placebo; per-sample allocation not given. Samples were taken on day 63 after the first vaccine or placebo injection. Sequencing used immunoSEQ multiplex PCR; TCRdb keeps in-frame clones, though not all of them. Here the sample spans more than 350,000 clones, 90% being singletons. The material was peripheral blood, obtained in a trial of Ad26.COV2.S vaccine versus placebo. Every receptor here comes from a person between 18 and 59 years old who received the Ad26.COV2.S COVID-19 vaccine or a placebo.

The V call is TRBV28, the J call TRBJ1-4; 12 positions agree with TRBD1. This CDR3 is built from 19 residues. CDR1 is MDHEN, CDR2 SYDVKM, per germline. J was trimmed by 4 bases and V by 6 bases; bases with no gene match: 15. CDR3 sequence reads: CASSFIRRGQGADNEKLFF. The CDR3 nucleotides read TGTGCCAGCAGCTTCATTCGGAGGGGACAGGGGGCAGATAATGAAAAACTGTTTTTT.

The chain employs TRBV7-9 and TRBJ2-2; weak D call: TRBD2 (6 bases). Germline loops: CDR1 SEHNR, CDR2 FQNEAQ (reference sequence). The V gene lost 3 bases and the J gene lost 5 bases, with 16 bases spanning the gap. The CDR3 covers 16 residues. The CDR3 DNA sequence: TGTGCCAGCAGCTTGGAAGGTAGCGGTCCGACCGGGGAGCTGTTTTTT. The encoded protein is CASSLEGSGPTGELFF.

V and J are TRBV27 and TRBJ1-6; 7 nucleotides align to TRBD1. The CDR3 totals 14 residues. Trimming removed 0 bases from V and 11 bases from J; junction bases left unmatched: 4. CDR1 and CDR2 (germline): MNHEY, SMNVEV (reference sequence). CDR3 protein: CASSLSTGLTPLHF. The CDR3 nucleotides read TGTGCCAGCAGTTTATCGACAGGGCTGACACCCCTCCACTTT.

The V gene is TRBV11-2, the J gene TRBJ1-1; tentative D call: TRBD1 (6 bases). The V end was cut by 4 bases, the J end by 5 bases, with 20 bases between. The CDR3 has 16 amino acids. Per germline, CDR1 SGHAT and CDR2 FQNNGV. The CDR3 loop is CASSSAQGPWKTEAFF. The CDR3 DNA is TGTGCCAGCAGCTCTGCACAGGGCCCATGGAAAACTGAAGCTTTCTTT.

This clone was recorded only once. The V and J genes are TRBV11-2 and TRBJ2-1; 7 bases fit TRBD1. Germline V gene lookup returns CDR1 SGHAT and CDR2 FQNNGV. The CDR3 is made up of 14 amino acids. With 0 bases clipped from V and 4 bases from J, the junction kept 0 bases outside the gene matches. The CDR3: CASSLEGQYNEQFF. For the CDR3, the DNA is TGTGCCAGCAGCTTAGAGGGACAGTACAATGAGCAGTTCTTC.

The CDR3 here is CASSLGVGQGIYEQYF. In DNA, the CDR3 is TGTGCCAGCAGCTTAGGGGTGGGACAGGGGATCTACGAGCAGTACTTC. The chain couples TRBV7-2 to TRBJ2-7; 10 bases fit TRBD1. The CDR3 runs to 16 residues. With 1 base clipped from V and 3 bases from J, the junction kept 6 bases outside the gene matches. Germline V gene lookup returns CDR1 SGHTA and CDR2 FQGNSA. Full variable domain (rest looked up from reference TRBV7-2 and TRBJ2-7): GAGVSQSPSNKVTEKGKDVELRCDPISGHTALYWYRQSLGQGLEFLIYFQGNSAPDKSGLPSDRFSAERTGGSVSTLTIQRTQQEDSAVYLCASSLGVGQGIYEQYFGPGTRLTVT.

The gene calls are TRBV28 and TRBJ1-2; 8 nucleotides match TRBD1. Losses at the gene ends were 5 bases for V and 5 bases for J; bases not matched to a gene: 4. The germline V gene encodes CDR1 MDHEN and CDR2 SYDVKM. CDR3 length equals 13 residues. CDR3 coding DNA: TGTGCCAGCAGTCGGACAGGGAAGTATGGCTACACCTTC. This encodes CASSRTGKYGYTF.

The chain has TRBV14 and TRBJ2-4; 8 bases line up with TRBD1. This CDR3 spans 16 amino acids. With V trimmed by 6 bases and J by 0 bases, 7 bases remained unmatched. Germline CDR1 and CDR2: SGHDN and FVKESK. The CDR3 coding sequence is TGTGCCAGCAGTAAGCAGGGGGCCGTAGCCAAAAACATTCAGTACTTC. It encodes CASSKQGAVAKNIQYF.

The gene calls are TRBV5-1 and TRBJ2-3; 8 bases align to TRBD2. Germline V gene sequence: CDR1 SGHRS, CDR2 YFSETQ. Trimming took 0 bases from V and 4 from J; bases not matched to a gene: 7. CDR3 length equals 16 residues. The DNA of the CDR3 is TGCGCCAGCAGCTTGGCTGGGCGGGAGGTGGCAGATACGCAGTATTTT. This translates into CASSLAGREVADTQYF.

The rearrangement links TRBV30 to TRBJ1-6; D call uncertain. Per the germline V gene, CDR1 is GTSNPN and CDR2 is SVGIG (reference sequence). V was trimmed by 3 bases and J by 10 bases, leaving 13 bases between them. The CDR3 has 13 amino acids. CDR3 in DNA: TGTGCCTGGAGCCCACAAGTAGACTCACCCCTCCACTTT. As protein: CAWSPQVDSPLHF.

This rearrangement joins TRBV5-1 to TRBJ2-5, with D perhaps being TRBD1 or TRBD2 (5 bases each). The germline CDR1 and CDR2 sequences are SGHRS and YFSETQ. V shed 5 bases and J shed 7 bases, with 15 bases lying between them. The CDR3 extends over 13 amino acids. In DNA, the CDR3 is TGCGCCAGCAGATCCGGGACCGGAGGGACCCAGTACTTC. This translates into CASRSGTGGTQYF.

This chain uses TRBV7-2 with TRBJ2-7; TRBD2 matches 10 bases. Germline V CDR1 and CDR2: SGHTA, FQGNSA. The V gene end was trimmed by 6 bases and the J gene end by 3 bases; junction bases not matched to a gene: 5. This CDR3 spans 14 amino acids. The CDR3 DNA is TGTGCCAGCAGGGGAGCGGGAGGGAGCTACGAGCAGTACTTC. Encoded protein: CASRGAGGSYEQYF.

The gene calls are TRBV4-3 and TRBJ2-1; the match to TRBD2 covers 7 bases. The CDR3 length is 16 residues. With 2 bases clipped from V and 2 bases from J, the junction kept 6 bases outside the gene matches. The germline gives CDR1 LGHNA, CDR2 YSLEER. The CDR3 spells CASSQMWEGPYNEQFF. The CDR3 DNA reads as TGCGCCAGCAGCCAAATGTGGGAGGGCCCCTACAATGAGCAGTTCTTC.

This chain uses TRBV7-2 with TRBJ1-2, with 8 bases aligning to TRBD1. Germline V lookup: CDR1 SGHTA, CDR2 FQGNSA. The J segment lost 4 bases and the V segment lost 5 bases, leaving 6 bases of the junction unmatched. The CDR3 spans 14 residues. This CDR3 is CASSRTGYVYGYTF. The CDR3 DNA reads as TGTGCCAGCAGCCGGACAGGGTATGTCTATGGCTACACCTTC.

The rearrangement links TRBV5-1 to TRBJ2-7; maybe TRBD1 (6 bases). Germline values: CDR1 SGHRS, CDR2 YFSETQ. CDR3 length equals 19 residues. The ends were cut back, 4 bases at V and 2 bases at J, with 28 bases in the middle. CDR3 in DNA: TGCGCCAGCAGCCTAGCCGAACCGGGACACAAAAAAGACACCTACGAGCAGTACTTC. Translated: CASSLAEPGHKKDTYEQYF.

The chain is built from TRBV9 and TRBJ2-5; either TRBD1 or TRBD2 may fit D (6 bases each). The CDR3 sequence is 15 residues long. CDR1 is SGDLS, CDR2 YYNGEE, per germline. The ends were cut back, 4 bases at V and 4 bases at J, with 17 bases in the middle. CDR3 region: CASSPSEGGGETQYF. CDR3 nucleotide sequence: TGTGCCAGCAGCCCCTCCGAAGGAGGGGGAGAGACCCAGTACTTC.

The rearrangement uses TRBV27 and TRBJ2-7; D unclear. CDR3 size: 15 residues. V was cut by 5 bases and J by 5 bases, with 19 bases left in between. Germline V gene sequence: CDR1 MNHEY, CDR2 SMNVEV (reference sequence). The CDR3 reads CASSPLSYAPHEQYF. The CDR3 region has the DNA TGTGCCAGCAGTCCTCTATCATATGCCCCGCACGAGCAGTACTTC.